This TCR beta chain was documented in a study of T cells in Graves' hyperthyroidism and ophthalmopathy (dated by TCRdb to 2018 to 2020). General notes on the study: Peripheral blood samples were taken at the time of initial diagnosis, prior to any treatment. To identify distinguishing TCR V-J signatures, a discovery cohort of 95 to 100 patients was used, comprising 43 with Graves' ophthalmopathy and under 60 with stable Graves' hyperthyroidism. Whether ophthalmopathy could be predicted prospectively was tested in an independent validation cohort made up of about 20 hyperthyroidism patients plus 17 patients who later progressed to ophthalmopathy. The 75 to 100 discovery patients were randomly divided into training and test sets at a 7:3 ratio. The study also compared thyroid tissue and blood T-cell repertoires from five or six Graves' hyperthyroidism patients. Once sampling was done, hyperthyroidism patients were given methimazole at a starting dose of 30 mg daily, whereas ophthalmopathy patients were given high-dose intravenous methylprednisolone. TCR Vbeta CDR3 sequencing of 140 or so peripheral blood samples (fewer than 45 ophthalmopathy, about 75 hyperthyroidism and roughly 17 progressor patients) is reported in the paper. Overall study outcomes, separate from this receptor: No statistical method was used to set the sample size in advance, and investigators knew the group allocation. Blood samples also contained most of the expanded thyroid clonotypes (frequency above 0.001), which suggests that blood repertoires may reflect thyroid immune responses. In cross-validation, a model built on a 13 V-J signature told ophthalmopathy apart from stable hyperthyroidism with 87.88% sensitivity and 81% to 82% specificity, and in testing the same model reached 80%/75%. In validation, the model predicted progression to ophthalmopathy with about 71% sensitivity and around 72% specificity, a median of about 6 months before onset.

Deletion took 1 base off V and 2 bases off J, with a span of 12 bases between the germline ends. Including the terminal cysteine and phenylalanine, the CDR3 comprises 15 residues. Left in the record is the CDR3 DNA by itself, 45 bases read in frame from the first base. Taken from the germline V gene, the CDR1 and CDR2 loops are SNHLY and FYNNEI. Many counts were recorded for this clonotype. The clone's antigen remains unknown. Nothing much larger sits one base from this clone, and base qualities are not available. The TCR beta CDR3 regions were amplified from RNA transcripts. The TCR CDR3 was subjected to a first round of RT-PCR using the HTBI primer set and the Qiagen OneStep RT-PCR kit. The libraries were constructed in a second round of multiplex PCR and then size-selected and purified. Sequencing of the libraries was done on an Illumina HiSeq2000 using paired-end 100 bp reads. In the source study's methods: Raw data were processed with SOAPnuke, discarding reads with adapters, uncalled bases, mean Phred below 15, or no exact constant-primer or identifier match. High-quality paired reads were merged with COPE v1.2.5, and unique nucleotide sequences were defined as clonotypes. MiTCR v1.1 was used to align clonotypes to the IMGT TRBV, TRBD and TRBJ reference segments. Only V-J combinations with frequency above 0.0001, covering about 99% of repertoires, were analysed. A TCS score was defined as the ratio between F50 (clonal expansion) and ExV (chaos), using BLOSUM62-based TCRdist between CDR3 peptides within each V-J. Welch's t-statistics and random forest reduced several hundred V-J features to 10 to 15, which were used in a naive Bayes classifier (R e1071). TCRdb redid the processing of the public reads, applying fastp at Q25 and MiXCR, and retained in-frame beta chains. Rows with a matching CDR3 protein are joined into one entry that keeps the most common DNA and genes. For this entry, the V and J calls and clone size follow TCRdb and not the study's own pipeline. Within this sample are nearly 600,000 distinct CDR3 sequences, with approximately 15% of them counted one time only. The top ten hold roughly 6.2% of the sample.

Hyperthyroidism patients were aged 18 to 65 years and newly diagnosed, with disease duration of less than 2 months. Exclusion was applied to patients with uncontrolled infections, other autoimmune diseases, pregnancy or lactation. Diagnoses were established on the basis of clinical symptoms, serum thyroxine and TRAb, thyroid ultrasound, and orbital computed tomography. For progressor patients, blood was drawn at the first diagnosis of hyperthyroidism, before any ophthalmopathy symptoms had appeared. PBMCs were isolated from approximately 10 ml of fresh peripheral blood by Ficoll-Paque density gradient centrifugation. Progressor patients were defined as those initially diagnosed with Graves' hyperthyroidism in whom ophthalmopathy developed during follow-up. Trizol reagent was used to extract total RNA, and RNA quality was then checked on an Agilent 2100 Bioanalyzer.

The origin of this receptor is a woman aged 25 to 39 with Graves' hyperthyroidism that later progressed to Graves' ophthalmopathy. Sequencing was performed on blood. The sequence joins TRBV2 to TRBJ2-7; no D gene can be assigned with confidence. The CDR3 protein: CASSEDRPATYEQYF. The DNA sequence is TGTGCCAGCAGTGAAGACAGACCTGCGACCTACGAGCAGTACTTC.